This T cell receptor beta chain was observed in a study of shared T cell receptors in the human thymus. Data came from immunoSEQ multiplex PCR; TCRdb stores just in-frame clones and leaves some out. The table includes about 710,000 clones, more than 70% detected once. V shed 4 bases and J shed 2 bases, with 20 bases lying between them. The V gene's germline CDR1 is MDHEN and CDR2 SYDVKM. This CDR3 has 17 amino acids. The same sample was also used in a study of human thymus T cells. From that paper: Infants served as donors; they were healthy and Finnish and were having corrective surgery for congenital heart defects.

This receptor was taken from a boy younger than two with a congenital heart defect. The sample was thymocytes. This rearrangement joins TRBV28 to TRBJ2-5; D is possibly TRBD2 (5 bases). The CDR3 DNA is TGTGCCAGCAGTTATTCAGTGGGGAGAGTAGGGCAAGAGACCCAGTACTTC. Its translation is CASSYSVGRVGQETQYF.